These T cell receptor beta chains were read from a single sample in a study of T cell responses to AZD1222 COVID-19 vaccine. Sequencing was performed with immunoSEQ multiplex PCR; in TCRdb, only in-frame clones are kept and a portion is missing. Among roughly 150,000 clones, about 90% were seen once, and the ten largest hold approximately 2%. The specimen was peripheral blood, collected on day 0 of AZD1222 vaccination. The receptors derive from an adult in good health. Each CDR3 is given with its conserved first and last residue. The D gene is left open where the match is weak.

d_gene: .; v_gene: TRBV9; j_gene: TRBJ2-7; CDR3aa: CASSRNTAYEQYF; CDR3nt: TGTGCCAGCAGCCGGAATACCGCCTACGAGCAGTACTTC
d_gene: .; v_gene: TRBV5-1; j_gene: TRBJ2-3; CDR3aa: CASSFPGTDTQYF; CDR3nt: TGCGCCAGCAGCTTCCCGGGCACAGATACGCAGTATTTT
d_gene: .; v_gene: TRBV28; j_gene: TRBJ1-2; CDR3aa: CASSTPGQPANYGYTF; CDR3nt: TGTGCCAGCAGTACCCCCGGACAGCCGGCTAACTATGGCTACACCTTC
d_gene: .; v_gene: TRBV7-2; j_gene: TRBJ1-4; CDR3aa: CASSSTGLTNEKLFF; CDR3nt: TGTGCCAGCAGCTCTACGGGGTTAACTAATGAAAAACTGTTTTTT
d_gene: .; v_gene: TRBV6-2/TRBV6-3; j_gene: TRBJ1-5; CDR3aa: CASSSTSRGVYSNQPQHF; CDR3nt: TGTGCCAGCAGTTCCACCTCGAGGGGAGTTTATAGCAATCAGCCCCAGCATTTT
d_gene: TRBD1; v_gene: TRBV14; j_gene: TRBJ2-7; CDR3aa: CASSQGDRLPSYEQYF; CDR3nt: TGTGCCAGCAGCCAAGGGGACAGACTACCCTCCTACGAGCAGTACTTC
d_gene: TRBD2; v_gene: TRBV19; j_gene: TRBJ2-7; CDR3aa: CASSSTSGSSYEQYF; CDR3nt: TGTGCCAGTAGTTCCACTAGCGGGAGCTCCTACGAGCAGTACTTC
d_gene: .; v_gene: TRBV4-3; j_gene: TRBJ2-3; CDR3aa: CASSQDRRGLGDTQYF; CDR3nt: TGCGCCAGCAGCCAAGATAGGAGGGGCCTCGGAGATACGCAGTATTTT
d_gene: .; v_gene: TRBV5-6; j_gene: TRBJ2-7; CDR3aa: CASSLVGYEQYF; CDR3nt: TGTGCCAGCAGCTTGGTGGGTTACGAGCAGTACTTC
d_gene: TRBD2; v_gene: TRBV6-5; j_gene: TRBJ2-3; CDR3aa: CASSASGHFTDTQYF; CDR3nt: TGTGCCAGCAGCGCTAGCGGACACTTCACAGATACGCAGTATTTT
d_gene: .; v_gene: TRBV2; j_gene: TRBJ2-5; CDR3aa: CASSERRVETQYF; CDR3nt: TGTGCCAGCAGTGAACGCCGTGTGGAGACCCAGTACTTC
d_gene: .; v_gene: TRBV28; j_gene: TRBJ2-7; CDR3aa: CASTGSSYEQYF; CDR3nt: TGTGCCAGCACAGGCAGCTCCTACGAGCAGTACTTC